Below, 22 T cell receptor beta chains from the same sample are listed, as sequenced in a study of cytomegalovirus exposure and HLA in healthy donors. A multiplex PCR was run with 60 Vbeta primers and 13 Jbeta primers. Using immunoSEQ multiplex PCR, the repertoire was profiled, and TCRdb retains in-frame clones only, with some absent. The sample shows about 190,000 clones, 81% of them seen only once. Sequenced material: PBMCs. The receptors stem from a man between 18 and 29 years old in good health and CMV-seronegative.

The chain recombines TRBV5-1 with TRBJ1-5; a weak D match, TRBD1 (5 bases). Germline CDR1 and CDR2: SGHRS and YFSETQ. Trimming removed 0 bases at V and 5 bases at J, with 12 bases between. There are 15 residues in the CDR3. The CDR3 DNA sequence: TGCGCCAGCAGCTTGGAGGGACGGGACTATCAGCCCCAGCATTTT. Its translation: CASSLEGRDYQPQHF.

The J gene is TRBJ2-1, the V gene TRBV10-3; D unclear. The V end was cut by 2 bases, the J end by 6 bases, with 5 bases between. Germline values: CDR1 ENHRY, CDR2 SYGVKD. This CDR3 spans 12 amino acids. The CDR3 DNA reads TGTGCCATCAGTGAGAACTTCAATGAGCAGTTCTTC. Its protein is CAISENFNEQFF.

V gene TRBV12-5 combines with J gene TRBJ2-1; perhaps TRBD2 as D (5 bases). This CDR3 is 13 amino acids long. From germline, CDR1 is LGHNT and CDR2 FRNRAP. Trimming removed 1 base from V and 5 bases from J, with 6 bases in between. The CDR3 spells CASGLAGDNEQFF. The CDR3 DNA reads as TGTGCTAGTGGTTTGGCCGGGGACAATGAGCAGTTCTTC.

Only a few counts were recorded for this clone. The CDR3 nucleotides are TGTGCCAGCAGCGCAACCGGGATCCCACGGCAGTTCTTC. It encodes CASSATGIPRQFF. The J gene is TRBJ2-1, the V gene TRBV7-2, with D maybe TRBD2 (5 bases). The germline V gene has CDR1 SGHTA and CDR2 FQGNSA. This CDR3 is 13 amino acids long. Trimming stripped 5 bases from V and 12 bases from J, with 17 bases between.

The gene calls are TRBV4-1 and TRBJ1-5, with a tentative D call TRBD1 (6 bases). There are 17 residues in the CDR3. V was pared by 3 bases and J by 3 bases, with 18 bases between. Germline V CDR1 and CDR2: MGHRA, YSYEKL. CDR3 amino acids: CASSHPGQFIDNQPQHF. CDR3 sequence (DNA): TGCGCCAGCAGCCACCCGGGACAATTTATTGACAATCAGCCCCAGCATTTT.

This clone was seen only a few times. Other DNA sequences in this specimen translate into the identical CDR3. This rearrangement joins TRBV18 to TRBJ1-5; the D is unclear. Trimming shortened V by 3 bases and J by 2 bases, and 5 bases separated the two germline ends. CDR3 length: 13 amino acids. From germline, CDR1 is KGHSH and CDR2 LQKENI. CDR3 protein: CASSPAGNQPQHF. Written as DNA, the CDR3 is TGTGCCAGCTCACCTGCGGGCAATCAGCCCCAGCATTTT.

In nucleotides, the CDR3 is TGTGCCAGCAGCGTAGGGGGGACACTAAGCACAGATACGCAGTATTTT. Protein sequence: CASSVGGTLSTDTQYF. V usage is TRBV9 and J usage is TRBJ2-3, with a tentative D call TRBD1 (6 bases). Trimming took 0 bases from V and 0 from J, leaving 11 bases between them. The germline V gene encodes CDR1 SGDLS and CDR2 YYNGEE. This CDR3 is built from 16 residues.

This clone appeared a few times. The chain links TRBV6-4 to TRBJ1-1; 8 bases agree with TRBD1. The length of the CDR3 is 14 residues. Germline values: CDR1 MRHNA, CDR2 SNTAGT. The J segment lost 5 bases and the V segment lost 5 bases, leaving 7 bases of the junction unmatched. The CDR3 here is CASSPGQGGTEAFF. The CDR3 DNA reads TGTGCCAGCAGTCCTGGACAGGGAGGGACTGAAGCTTTCTTT.

This sequence joins TRBV27 and TRBJ2-5, with 7 positions matching TRBD2. The better agreement between TRBJ2-7 and the DNA end casts doubt on the J call. CDR3 length: 15 residues. Germline V lookup: CDR1 MNHEY, CDR2 SMNVEV (reference sequence). The CDR3 DNA sequence: TGTGCCAGCAGTTTGGCCCTGGGGGGGATCCACGAGCAGTACTTC. Translation gives CASSLALGGIHEQYF.

The rearrangement joins TRBV25-1 to TRBJ2-3; possible D gene TRBD1, 6 bases. Deletions cut 3 bases from V and 2 bases from J, with 9 bases between. Per the germline V gene, CDR1 is MGHDK and CDR2 is SYGVNS. CDR3 length equals 14 residues. CDR3 in amino acids: CASSDGQLTDTQYF. CDR3 DNA sequence: TGTGCCAGCAGTGATGGACAGCTCACAGATACGCAGTATTTT.

The rearrangement links TRBV7-9 to TRBJ2-7, with D maybe TRBD1 (5 bases). Germline CDR1 is SEHNR and CDR2 is FQNEAQ (reference sequence). The CDR3 spans 14 residues. Trimming pared 2 bases from V and 3 bases from J, leaving 11 bases between. This chain's CDR3 is CASSLSGINYEQYF. CDR3 bases: TGTGCCAGCAGCTTATCAGGGATCAACTACGAGCAGTACTTC. Based on the CDR3 plus reference TRBV7-9 and TRBJ2-7, the full variable domain is DTGVSQNPRHKITKRGQNVTFRCDPISEHNRLYWYRQTLGQGPEFLTYFQNEAQLEKSRLLSDRFSAERPKGSFSTLEIQRTEQGDSAMYLCASSLSGINYEQYFGPGTRLTVT.

V usage is TRBV18 and J usage is TRBJ2-2; 11 positions agree with TRBD2. The CDR3 is made up of 18 amino acids. Germline lookup yields CDR1 KGHSH and CDR2 LQKENI. Trimming at V came to 2 bases and at J to 2 bases, leaving 7 bases not matched to a gene. The CDR3 spells CASSPSSLAGVNTGELFF. The CDR3 bases are TGTGCCAGCTCACCAAGTTCACTAGCGGGGGTCAACACCGGGGAGCTGTTTTTT.

With respect to this clone: The junction departs from the called germline gene at one end, perhaps through a read error. The chain links TRBV7-7 to TRBJ2-2; the match to TRBD1 covers 9 bases. The CDR3 runs 16 residues. Looked up from germline, CDR1 is SSHAT and CDR2 is FNYEAQ (reference sequence). CDR3 amino acids: CASSPRTGANTGELFF. CDR3 sequence (DNA): TGTGCTAGCAGCCCCCGGACAGGGGCCAACACCGGGGAGCTGTTTTTT.

The chain employs TRBV7-2 and TRBJ2-3; tentative D call: TRBD1 (6 bases). The CDR3 runs to 19 residues. V lost 5 bases and J lost 4, with 28 bases in between. Germline V gene lookup returns CDR1 SGHTA and CDR2 FQGNSA. In nucleotides, the CDR3 is TGTGCCAGCAGCATCACAGACAGGTCCGCGGATTTGGACGCAGATACGCAGTATTTT. Translated, it gives CASSITDRSADLDADTQYF. Filled out from reference TRBV7-2 and TRBJ2-3, the complete variable domain reads GAGVSQSPSNKVTEKGKDVELRCDPISGHTALYWYRQSLGQGLEFLIYFQGNSAPDKSGLPSDRFSAERTGGSVSTLTIQRTQQEDSAVYLCASSITDRSADLDADTQYFGPGTRLTVL.

The genes are TRBV5-1 and TRBJ1-3, with D tentatively TRBD1 (6 bases). The V gene lost 0 bases and the J gene lost 4 bases, with 14 bases spanning the gap. The CDR3 totals 16 residues. Germline CDR1 reads SGHRS; CDR2 reads YFSETQ. The CDR3: CASSLGQGRPGNTIYF. The DNA for the CDR3 is TGCGCCAGCAGCTTGGGGCAGGGGCGGCCGGGAAACACCATATATTTT.

The CDR3 nucleotides read TGTGCCAGCAGCTTAGGACGGGCCTACGAGCAGTACTTC. It translates to CASSLGRAYEQYF. The rearrangement uses TRBV7-6 and TRBJ2-7; no clear D gene. This CDR3 spans 13 amino acids. V gave up 1 base and J gave up 2 bases, with 6 bases separating them. CDR1 is SGHVS, CDR2 FNYEAQ, per germline.

Only a few counts were recorded for this clone. The chain carries TRBV5-6 and TRBJ2-4; the match to TRBD1 covers 9 bases. After removal of 4 bases from V and 6 bases from J, the junction contained 5 bases not matched to a gene. The CDR3 runs 14 residues. CDR1 SGHDT and CDR2 YYEEEE come from the germline V gene. The CDR3, as DNA: TGTGCCAGCAGCCAAAGGACAGGGGTAAACATTCAGTACTTC. Its translation: CASSQRTGVNIQYF.

This sequence joins TRBV29-1 and TRBJ2-7; D is unclear. Trimming cost V 3 bases and J 1 base, with 7 bases left between them. The germline gives CDR1 SQVTM, CDR2 ANQGSEA. CDR3 length equals 12 residues. The CDR3 spells CSVEGRSYEQYF. DNA of the CDR3: TGCAGCGTTGAGGGCAGGTCCTACGAGCAGTACTTC.

This chain connects TRBV5-5 to TRBJ1-1, with D perhaps matching TRBD1 (5 bases). The CDR3 covers 15 residues. V lost 1 base to trimming and J lost 0 bases, with 10 bases between them. CDR1 and CDR2 from the germline V gene are SGHKS and YYEKEE (reference sequence). This CDR3 reads CASSLYKGMNTEAFF. For the CDR3, the DNA is TGTGCCAGCAGCTTGTATAAGGGGATGAACACTGAAGCTTTCTTT.

The gene calls are TRBV5-1 and TRBJ2-2, with D possibly being TRBD1 (6 bases). This CDR3 is built from 16 residues. Trimming pared 4 bases from V and 0 bases from J, leaving 13 bases between. Germline V gene data show CDR1 as SGHRS and CDR2 as YFSETQ. CDR3 in DNA: TGCGCCAGCAGCCCCGAGGGACAATCGAACACCGGGGAGCTGTTTTTT. Translated: CASSPEGQSNTGELFF.

The chain is built from TRBV5-4 and TRBJ2-3; 7 nucleotides align to TRBD1. This CDR3 spans 15 amino acids. After removal of 6 bases from V and 0 bases from J, the junction contained 7 bases not matched to a gene. Per the germline V gene, CDR1 is SGHNT and CDR2 is YYREEE (reference sequence). The CDR3 protein is CASTLGTVSTDTQYF. In DNA, the CDR3 is TGTGCCAGCACCCTGGGGACAGTGAGCACAGATACGCAGTATTTT.

On this clone: Within the sample, other DNA sequences also encode this same CDR3. The rearrangement links TRBV19 to TRBJ1-1; maybe TRBD1 (6 bases). Germline values: CDR1 LNHDA, CDR2 SQIVND (reference sequence). Trimming removed 3 bases from V and 8 bases from J, with 10 bases in between. CDR3 length: 12 residues. The DNA for the CDR3 is TGTGCCAGTAGTATCGACAGGTCCGAAGCTTTCTTT. This translates into CASSIDRSEAFF.